Detailed here is one T cell receptor (beta chain). The data derive from a study of blood T cells in healthy people across ages. Through a sample-barcoded 5' primer and a J-beta primer mix, a second PCR was run for roughly 6 to 12 cycles. TCRdb itself ran the 5' RACE reads through MiXCR, one entry per CDR3 protein. The repertoire holds some 560,000 distinct CDR3 sequences, with about 26% as singletons. Germline CDR1 is DFQATT and CDR2 is SNEGSKA (reference sequence). CDR3 length: 14 residues. The V end was cut by 1 base, the J end by 7 bases, with 14 bases between. This same sample was also part of a study on T cells of mothers and their children.

The receptor comes from a boy aged 2 to 9 in good health. The V and J genes are TRBV20-1 and TRBJ2-1, with D tentatively TRBD2 (7 bases). Sequencing input: blood. CDR3 in amino acids: CSARASGGGNEQFF. The CDR3 DNA is TGCAGTGCTAGAGCGTCGGGGGGCGGAAATGAGCAGTTCTTC.